The clone carrying this T cell receptor (beta chain) was counted many times. Its antigen remains unknown. The data derive from a study of CD8 T cells in ankylosing spondylitis. General study points: Earlier work had already found some motif variants in reactive arthritis synovial fluid and blood. Ankylosing spondylitis blood appeared to carry a characteristic TCR beta motif of roughly 8 highly homologous variants. Matched ankylosing spondylitis synovial fluid reportedly contained a significantly enriched population of disease-linked clones.

TCRdb reprocessed the 5' RACE reads with MiXCR, giving one entry per CDR3 protein. The sample lists about 240,000 distinct CDR3 sequences; about 10% were seen once. Trimming cost V 2 bases and J 9 bases, with 12 bases left between them. This CDR3 region has 12 residues. Germline CDR1 is GTSNPN and CDR2 is SVGIG (reference sequence). This clonotype originated in a male donor with ankylosing spondylitis or in good health (not recorded which). The specimen was blood, either unsorted or a sorted T cell fraction (not recorded which). This chain links TRBV30 with TRBJ2-3; D is ambiguous. CDR3 loop: CAWSPLAGTQYF. CDR3 nucleotide sequence: TGTGCCTGGAGTCCCCTGGCTGGAACGCAGTATTTT.